The 5 T cell receptor beta chains reported below all come from one sample, sequenced in a study of blood T cell repertoires in COVID-19. Assay: immunoSEQ multiplex PCR; the TCRdb copy retains only in-frame clones and omits some. This sample has some 150,000 clones, with 85% to 90% found just once. The sequencing sample was made of peripheral blood. These TCRs come from a man over 45 with active COVID-19.

CDR3 nucleotide sequence: TGTGCCAGCTCACCACAGAATACCAGAACTGGGGCCAACGTCCTGACTTTC. Encoded protein: CASSPQNTRTGANVLTF. V gene TRBV18 combines with J gene TRBJ2-6; D gene uncertain. Germline V CDR1 and CDR2: KGHSH, LQKENI. CDR3 length: 17 residues. V gave up 1 base and J gave up 2 bases, with 12 bases separating them.

The chain employs TRBV11-2 and TRBJ2-5, with TRBD2 identical over 14 bases. The junction had 4 bases not matched to a gene; V was cut back by 2 bases and J by 5 bases. Germline values: CDR1 SGHAT, CDR2 FQNNGV. There are 16 residues in the CDR3. CDR3 sequence (DNA): TGTGCCAGCAGCTTATCCGGACTAGCGGGGGGTGAGACCCAGTACTTC. It yields the protein CASSLSGLAGGETQYF.

The chain employs TRBV30 and TRBJ2-5, with 9 bases fitting TRBD1. Germline lookup yields CDR1 GTSNPN and CDR2 SVGIG (reference sequence). The CDR3 runs 13 residues. V was pared by 7 bases and J by 5 bases, with 8 bases of the junction left unmatched. CDR3 DNA sequence: TGTGCCTTCGAACAGGGGGCGCGGGAGACCCAGTACTTC. Translated: CAFEQGARETQYF.

The chain employs TRBV7-2 and TRBJ1-4, with D unresolved. The germline V and J ends were trimmed by 4 bases and 0 bases, with 3 bases remaining between them. The CDR3 is 13 amino acids. Germline assignment: CDR1 SGHTA and CDR2 FQGNSA. The CDR3 DNA follows: TGTGCCAGCAGCTCCGCAACTAATGAAAAACTGTTTTTT. It translates to CASSSATNEKLFF.

The chain uses TRBV12-3 or TRBV12-4 and TRBJ1-2; 8 bases map to TRBD1. The CDR3 has 13 amino acids. V was pared by 7 bases and J by 8 bases, with 9 bases of the junction left unmatched. CDR3 sequence reads: CASTVGQGGGYTF. The CDR3 nucleotides are TGTGCCAGCACCGTAGGACAGGGAGGAGGCTACACCTTC.